What follows is one T cell receptor (beta chain) and its context. Antigen: not known. One end of the junction does not line up with germline, which may come from a read error. These data belong to a study of cytomegalovirus exposure and HLA in healthy donors. In the PCR, 60 Vbeta and 13 Jbeta primers were used. In the original analysis: An analysis performed later counted 81 million or so unique TCR beta chains (approximately 11 million of them shared). Here immunoSEQ multiplex PCR was the method, and the copy in TCRdb shows in-frame clones only, minus some. The V and J calls and clone size were taken over from that table, and D and trimming were inferred from the DNA. Of approximately 140,000 clones detected, over 60% appear once; the ten largest clones hold 5.5% to 7%. Points from the study as a whole: Many donors shared some public TCRs, even though most TCR sequences were rare. A missense DCLRE1C variant was associated with V- and J-gene trimming of TCR beta chains in a later analysis, and an independent cohort replicated the association.

CDR1 and CDR2 (germline): LGHNA, YSLEER. CDR3 length: 12 residues. The clonotype was recovered from a woman aged 60 to 75 in good health and CMV-seronegative. Material for sequencing was PBMCs. This chain connects TRBV4-3 to TRBJ2-2; D may be TRBD2 (5 bases). CDR3 residues: CASSLGSGELFF. Written as DNA, the CDR3 is TGCGCCAGCAGCCTAGGATCCGGGGAGTTGTTTTTT.